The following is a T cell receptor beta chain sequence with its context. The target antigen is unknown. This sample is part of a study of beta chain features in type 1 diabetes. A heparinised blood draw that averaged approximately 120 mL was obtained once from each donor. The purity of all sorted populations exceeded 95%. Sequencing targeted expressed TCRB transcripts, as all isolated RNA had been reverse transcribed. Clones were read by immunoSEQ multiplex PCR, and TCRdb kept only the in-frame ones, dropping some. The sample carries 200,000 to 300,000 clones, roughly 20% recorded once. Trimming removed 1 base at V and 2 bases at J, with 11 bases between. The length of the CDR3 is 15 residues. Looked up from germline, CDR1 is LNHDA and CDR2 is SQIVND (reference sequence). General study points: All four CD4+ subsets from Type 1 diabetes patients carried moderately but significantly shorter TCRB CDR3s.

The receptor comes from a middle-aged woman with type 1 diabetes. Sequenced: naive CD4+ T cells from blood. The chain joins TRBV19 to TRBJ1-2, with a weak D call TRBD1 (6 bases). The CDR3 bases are TGTGCCAGTAGTATAGTGGACAGAATCAACTATGGCTACACCTTC. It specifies CASSIVDRINYGYTF.